Each of the 20 T cell receptor beta chains below was sequenced from the same sample in a study of OX40 agonist ivuxolimab in advanced cancers. The data were produced by immunoSEQ multiplex PCR, yet TCRdb's version contains in-frame clones alone and is incomplete. The sample records tens of thousands of clones, roughly 94% being singletons. The input for sequencing was CD4+ or CD8+ T cells sorted from blood, taken in a trial of the OX40 agonist ivuxolimab. The receptors stem from an adult with an advanced solid tumor such as melanoma, head and neck, liver or kidney cancer.

This chain joins TRBV19 and TRBJ2-1; the D gene is possibly TRBD1 (6 bases). This CDR3 region has 15 residues. Trimming stripped 5 bases from V and 0 bases from J, with 11 bases between. CDR1 LNHDA and CDR2 SQIVND come from the germline V gene (reference sequence). CDR3: CASSSDRSSYNEQFF. The CDR3 DNA follows: TGTGCCAGTAGTTCCGACAGGAGCTCCTACAATGAGCAGTTCTTC.

This rearrangement joins TRBV7-9 to TRBJ2-7; D possibly uses TRBD1 or TRBD2 (5 bases each). From germline, CDR1 is SEHNR and CDR2 FQNEAQ (reference sequence). Trimming took off 7 bases at V and 3 bases at J, with 22 bases between the two ends. The CDR3 has 16 residues. This CDR3 is CASTPPGDPNIYEQYF. DNA of the CDR3: TGTGCCAGCACCCCCCCCGGGGACCCCAATATCTACGAGCAGTACTTC.

The CDR3 loop is CASSSTGVLSYEQYF. CDR3 bases: TGTGCCAGCAGTTCTACAGGGGTCCTCTCCTACGAGCAGTACTTC. The rearrangement uses TRBV6-6 and TRBJ2-7, with 7 nucleotides matching TRBD1. After removal of 4 bases from V and 0 bases from J, the junction contained 6 bases not matched to a gene. The CDR3 totals 15 residues. The V gene's germline CDR1 is MNHNY and CDR2 SVGAGI (reference sequence).

V and J are TRBV7-8 and TRBJ2-7; 8 nucleotides line up with TRBD2. This CDR3 comprises 18 residues. After removal of 4 bases from V and 0 bases from J, the junction contained 14 bases not matched to a gene. Germline V gives CDR1 SGHVS, CDR2 FQNEAQ. Here the CDR3 reads CASSSPAAGGPSSYEQYF. In nucleotides, the CDR3 is TGTGCCAGCAGCTCCCCGGCGGCGGGAGGCCCGAGCTCCTACGAGCAGTACTTC.

The J gene is TRBJ2-3, the V gene TRBV11-2, with D hard to call. Germline-derived CDR1 and CDR2 are SGHAT and FQNNGV. The length of the CDR3 is 17 residues. Trimming removed 2 bases at V and 2 bases at J, with 17 bases between. The DNA of the CDR3 is TGTGCCAGCAGCTTAACTTTCTCGGTGTCCCCCACAGATACGCAGTATTTT. Its translation is CASSLTFSVSPTDTQYF.

This chain connects TRBV10-1 to TRBJ2-1; D gene ambiguous. The length of the CDR3 is 13 residues. Trimming took 0 bases from V and 7 from J, leaving 7 bases between them. Germline V lookup: CDR1 WNHNN, CDR2 SYGVQD (reference sequence). This CDR3 is CASSESSRNEQFF. As DNA, the CDR3 is TGCGCCAGCAGTGAGTCTTCGAGGAATGAGCAGTTCTTC.

The rearrangement links TRBV11-2 to TRBJ2-7; 7 bases are shared with TRBD2. V shed 1 base and J 6 bases; nucleotides not matched to a gene: 3. Germline V gives CDR1 SGHAT, CDR2 FQNNGV. The CDR3 length is 13 residues. CDR3 bases: TGTGCCAGCAGCTTAGGAGGGAGGGGCGAGCAGTACTTC. As protein: CASSLGGRGEQYF.

The table lists this clone with a count of one. CDR3 amino acids: CASSQGTGATGANVLTF. CDR3 DNA sequence: TGCGCCAGCAGCCAAGGGACAGGGGCGACTGGGGCCAACGTCCTGACTTTC. V is TRBV4-1 and J is TRBJ2-6; 9 bases map to TRBD1. CDR3 length: 17 residues. CDR1 is MGHRA and CDR2 is YSYEKL in the germline V gene. The junction had 3 bases not matched to a gene; V was cut back by 1 base and J by 2 bases.

The genes are TRBV11-2 and TRBJ2-2, with no clear D. The CDR3 totals 11 residues. Germline V lookup: CDR1 SGHAT, CDR2 FQNNGV. Trimming removed 7 bases from V and 3 bases from J, with 3 bases in between. The CDR3 nucleotides are TGTGCCAGCACCGACACCGGGGAGCTGTTTTTT. It translates to CASTDTGELFF.

The V gene is TRBV4-1, the J gene TRBJ1-1; D unclear. The CDR3 extends over 12 amino acids. Trimming cost V 4 bases and J 9 bases, with 12 bases left between them. Germline V CDR1 and CDR2: MGHRA, YSYEKL. CDR3 in DNA: TGCGCCAGCAGCCGGGCAGAGGGCAAAGCTTTCTTT. Protein product: CASSRAEGKAFF.

The chain joins TRBV2 to TRBJ2-5; 7 bases line up with TRBD2. The V gene end was trimmed by 3 bases and the J gene end by 2 bases; junction bases not matched to a gene: 6. The CDR3 contains 15 residues. Germline V gene sequence: CDR1 SNHLY, CDR2 FYNNEI. CDR3 in DNA: TGTGCCAGCAGTGAGGGAAGCGGGGCTCAAGAGACCCAGTACTTC. Protein: CASSEGSGAQETQYF.

This chain joins TRBV30 and TRBJ2-7, with D possibly TRBD1 on 5 matching bases. V shed 5 bases and J shed 2 bases, with 7 bases lying between them. Germline-derived CDR1 and CDR2 are GTSNPN and SVGIG (reference sequence). The CDR3 runs to 11 residues. CDR3 amino acids: CAWGQTYEQYF. The CDR3 region has the DNA TGTGCCTGGGGACAAACCTACGAGCAGTACTTC.

The J gene is TRBJ2-2, the V gene TRBV6-1, with TRBD2 matching over 11 bases. Germline lookup yields CDR1 MNHNS and CDR2 SASEGT. The trim removed 8 bases at V and 0 bases at J, leaving 2 bases unmatched. This CDR3 contains 15 residues. DNA for the CDR3: TGTGCCAGCGGGACTAGCGGTGCGAACACCGGGGAGCTGTTTTTT. Its protein product is CASGTSGANTGELFF.

The chain carries TRBV4-1 and TRBJ2-1, with D perhaps given as TRBD1 or TRBD2 (5 bases each). This CDR3 region has 16 residues. CDR1 is MGHRA and CDR2 is YSYEKL in the germline V gene. V was cut by 6 bases and J by 0 bases, with 15 bases left in between. Here the CDR3 DNA reads TGCGCCAGCAGTGGACGTGGGGGTAGCTCCTACAATGAGCAGTTCTTC. Its translation: CASSGRGGSSYNEQFF.

This chain uses TRBV9 with TRBJ2-1, with 7 positions matching TRBD2. This CDR3 is 15 amino acids long. V lost 3 bases and J lost 9; bases outside the gene matches: 12. The V gene's germline CDR1 is SGDLS and CDR2 YYNGEE. This chain's CDR3 is CASSGSGRELGEQFF. The DNA for the CDR3 is TGTGCCAGCAGCGGGTCCGGGCGGGAGCTCGGTGAGCAGTTCTTC.

V usage is TRBV4-1 and J usage is TRBJ2-1; D is undetermined. Per the germline V gene, CDR1 is MGHRA and CDR2 is YSYEKL. The length of the CDR3 is 16 residues. V was trimmed by 0 bases and J by 0 bases, leaving 9 bases between them. CDR3 region: CASSQDESFSYNEQFF. For the CDR3, the DNA is TGCGCCAGCAGCCAAGACGAATCATTCTCCTACAATGAGCAGTTCTTC.

This sequence joins TRBV4-1 and TRBJ1-2; D not resolved. Between the trimmed V and J ends, which lost 1 base and 2 bases, there was a span of 14 bases. The CDR3 has 16 residues. Germline V CDR1 and CDR2: MGHRA, YSYEKL. The CDR3 nucleotides read TGCGCCAGCAGCCAAGTCTTCTTCTCGGAAAACTATGGCTACACCTTC. This sequence encodes CASSQVFFSENYGYTF.

This rearrangement joins TRBV6-1 to TRBJ1-6; D is perhaps TRBD1 (5 bases). V lost 8 bases and J 0 bases, leaving 11 bases between the germline ends. The CDR3 runs to 15 residues. Germline loops: CDR1 MNHNS, CDR2 SASEGT. CDR3 DNA sequence: TGTGCCAGCTGGCAGGGCAGCTCCTATAATTCACCCCTCCACTTT. Its protein is CASWQGSSYNSPLHF.

The gene calls are TRBV10-3 and TRBJ1-4, with D unresolved. The CDR3 covers 15 residues. The germline CDR1 and CDR2 sequences are ENHRY and SYGVKD. Trimming took off 6 bases at V and 3 bases at J, with 14 bases between the two ends. DNA of the CDR3: TGTGCCATCAGCCCTTTTGGAAATCCTAATGAAAAACTGTTTTTT. It yields the protein CAISPFGNPNEKLFF.

The rearrangement joins TRBV29-1 to TRBJ2-5, with a weak D call TRBD1 (6 bases). V was pared by 3 bases and J by 5 bases, with 16 bases between. Germline V CDR1 and CDR2: SQVTM, ANQGSEA. This CDR3 comprises 14 residues. DNA for the CDR3: TGCAGCGTTGAGGGGGCAGAGGGTCCGGAGACCCAGTACTTC. This codes for CSVEGAEGPETQYF.